These 9 T cell receptor beta chains share one sample of origin, sequenced in a study of T cell responses to AZD1222 COVID-19 vaccine. Produced via immunoSEQ multiplex PCR; TCRdb's table is partial and in-frame only. The data show approximately 100,000 clones, 90% to 95% seen once. Sequencing was performed on peripheral blood, taken on day 0 of AZD1222 vaccination. These receptors were taken from an adult in good health.

The chain uses TRBV7-9 and TRBJ1-2; D perhaps matches TRBD1 (5 bases). From germline, CDR1 is SEHNR and CDR2 FQNEAQ (reference sequence). This CDR3 has 14 residues. Deletions cut 5 bases from V and 4 bases from J, with 14 bases between. The CDR3 DNA reads as TGTGCCAGCAGCCCCAGGGAGTTCAGCTATGGCTACACCTTC. This sequence encodes CASSPREFSYGYTF. Full variable domain (outside the CDR3, taken from reference TRBV7-9 and TRBJ1-2): DTGVSQNPRHKITKRGQNVTFRCDPISEHNRLYWYRQTLGQGPEFLTYFQNEAQLEKSRLLSDRFSAERPKGSFSTLEIQRTEQGDSAMYLCASSPREFSYGYTFGSGTRLTVV.

The V gene is TRBV28, the J gene TRBJ2-1; perhaps TRBD2 as D (6 bases). Germline V gene lookup returns CDR1 MDHEN and CDR2 SYDVKM. Trimming cost V 4 bases and J 4 bases, with 20 bases left between them. The CDR3 has 17 amino acids. CDR3 in amino acids: CASSSPRGRRGYNEQFF. The CDR3 DNA is TGTGCCAGCAGTTCCCCTCGAGGGAGGAGGGGTTACAATGAGCAGTTCTTC.

The chain employs TRBV7-2 and TRBJ1-2; D gene uncertain. This CDR3 has 16 residues. Looked up from germline, CDR1 is SGHTA and CDR2 is FQGNSA. Trimming took 5 bases from V and 6 from J, leaving 22 bases between them. The CDR3 sequence is CASSPHKDGRVDGYTF. CDR3 coding DNA: TGTGCCAGCAGCCCCCACAAGGACGGGCGAGTGGATGGCTACACCTTC.

The CDR3 sequence: CASSQDPAFSSYNSPLHF. The CDR3, as DNA: TGCGCCAGCAGCCAAGACCCAGCATTCAGTTCCTATAATTCACCCCTCCACTTT. The chain has TRBV4-3 and TRBJ1-6; D unclear. In germline, CDR1 is LGHNA, CDR2 YSLEER. V was shortened by 0 bases and J by 1 base, with 13 bases between the two germline ends. The CDR3 is 18 amino acids.

V usage is TRBV7-9 and J usage is TRBJ1-5, with 9 bases that match TRBD1. CDR1 SEHNR and CDR2 FQNEAQ come from the germline V gene (reference sequence). V shed 3 bases, J shed 12 bases, and the junction held 6 bases outside the gene matches. This CDR3 region has 13 residues. CDR3 region: CASSFQTGGYQHF. In DNA, the CDR3 is TGTGCCAGCAGCTTTCAAACAGGGGGCTACCAGCATTTT.

This clone has only a few counts. This chain connects TRBV15 to TRBJ1-1; D gene unclear. V dropped 0 bases and J dropped 5 bases, with 10 bases sitting between them. Germline assignment: CDR1 LNHNV and CDR2 YYDKDF (reference sequence). This CDR3 comprises 14 residues. CDR3 sequence: CATSRDTTGTEAFF. The CDR3 nucleotides are TGTGCCACCAGCAGAGATACGACGGGGACTGAAGCTTTCTTT.

The chain couples TRBV9 to TRBJ1-2; unclear D gene. The CDR3 loop spans 16 amino acids. Deletions cut 0 bases from V and 5 bases from J, with 17 bases between. Germline V gives CDR1 SGDLS, CDR2 YYNGEE. The CDR3 spells CASSVGFKSLLYGYTF. The CDR3 nucleotides are TGTGCCAGCAGCGTAGGATTCAAATCCCTTTTGTATGGCTACACCTTC.

The table lists this clone with a count of one. The rearrangement joins TRBV6-5 to TRBJ2-3; D gene unclear. This CDR3 contains 13 residues. V was cut by 6 bases and J by 5 bases, with 12 bases left in between. Per germline, CDR1 MNHEY and CDR2 SVGAGI. The CDR3 DNA sequence: TGTGCCAGCAGGACCCAACCAGGAGATACGCAGTATTTT. Its translation is CASRTQPGDTQYF.

The chain joins TRBV5-4 to TRBJ2-1; D ambiguous. Trimming removed 4 bases from V and 6 bases from J, with 11 bases in between. The germline V gene encodes CDR1 SGHNT and CDR2 YYREEE (reference sequence). The CDR3 totals 13 residues. CDR3 in amino acids: CASSPGQSNEQFF. The CDR3 DNA is TGTGCCAGCAGCCCCGGTCAGAGCAATGAGCAGTTCTTC.